The 24 T cell receptor beta chains below come from one sample, sequenced in a study of response to subunit inactivated influenza vaccine. MiXCR, run by TCRdb on the RT-PCR reads, gives a single entry per CDR3 protein. The repertoire holds just under 550,000 distinct CDR3 sequences, with 20% to 25% as singletons. These data are also associated with another study on T cells expressing NK-cell markers. That publication notes: Making the TCR beta cDNA relied on 5'RACE template switching with UMIs.

The specimen comprised CD4+ T cells sorted from PBMCs, sampled 11 to 12 days after vaccination. The receptors were gathered from a man aged 50 to 59 who received an inactivated influenza vaccine.

This clonotype was picked up a small number of times. V and J are TRBV4-3 and TRBJ1-3; D is perhaps TRBD1 (6 bases). The CDR3 loop spans 17 amino acids. V shed 1 base and J shed 0 bases, with 13 bases lying between them. Germline assignment: CDR1 LGHNA and CDR2 YSLEER. The CDR3 DNA is TGCGCCAGCAGCCAAGGGGGACAACCCGGCTCTGGAAACACCATATATTTT. The encoded protein is CASSQGGQPGSGNTIYF.

This clonotype was observed a handful of times. The genes are TRBV3-1 and TRBJ2-1; TRBD2 agrees at 8 bases. After removal of 3 bases from V and 6 bases from J, the junction contained 4 bases not matched to a gene. The CDR3 consists of 14 residues. Germline V gene lookup returns CDR1 LGHDT and CDR2 YNNKEL (reference sequence). In DNA, the CDR3 is TGTGCCAGCAGCCAGGGACTAGATCGCAATGAGCAGTTCTTC. Translating it yields CASSQGLDRNEQFF.

This clonotype has just a few counts. The chain employs TRBV12-3 or TRBV12-4 and TRBJ2-2, with 7 bases fitting TRBD1. The CDR3 spans 15 residues. The J segment lost 4 bases and the V segment lost 6 bases, leaving 8 bases of the junction unmatched. CDR3 DNA sequence: TGTGCCAGCAGGACAGGGAATCGGGGCACCGGGGAGCTGTTTTTT. This translates into CASRTGNRGTGELFF.

The chain couples TRBV5-1 to TRBJ2-6; D is perhaps TRBD1 or TRBD2 (5 bases each). This CDR3 has 17 amino acids. The V end lost 0 bases, the J end lost 4 bases, and 14 bases lay between the germline ends. The germline V gene has CDR1 SGHRS and CDR2 YFSETQ. As DNA, the CDR3 is TGCGCCAGCAGCTTGGCAACCGGGGCGCACGGGGCCAACGTCCTGACTTTC. This sequence encodes CASSLATGAHGANVLTF.

The V and J genes are TRBV28 and TRBJ2-1; D is perhaps TRBD1 (5 bases). The V gene lost 3 bases and the J gene lost 10 bases, with 16 bases spanning the gap. CDR3 length: 14 residues. Looked up from germline, CDR1 is MDHEN and CDR2 is SYDVKM. The CDR3 region is CASSLGRTVGEQFF. In nucleotides, the CDR3 is TGTGCCAGCAGTTTGGGGCGCACGGTCGGGGAGCAGTTCTTC.

This clonotype was recorded a few times. The chain joins TRBV6-5 to TRBJ2-7; a possible D gene is TRBD2 (5 bases). The length of the CDR3 is 13 residues. V was shortened by 2 bases and J by 3 bases, with 8 bases between the two germline ends. Germline V gene sequence: CDR1 MNHEY, CDR2 SVGAGI. The CDR3 DNA reads as TGTGCCAGCAGTTACAGAACTAGCTACGAGCAGTACTTC. Encoded protein: CASSYRTSYEQYF.

This clonotype turned up a few times. The chain carries TRBV5-1 and TRBJ2-5, with D perhaps matching TRBD2 (5 bases). Germline V gene lookup returns CDR1 SGHRS and CDR2 YFSETQ. The CDR3 consists of 13 residues. V was cut by 2 bases and J by 3 bases, with 8 bases left in between. This CDR3 is CASSFNGEETQYF. CDR3 DNA: TGCGCCAGCAGCTTCAACGGGGAAGAGACCCAGTACTTC.

In DNA, the CDR3 is TGCGCCAGCAGCGGGGGAGTTACAGATACGCAGTATTTT. This codes for CASSGGVTDTQYF. The chain joins TRBV5-1 to TRBJ2-3; perhaps D is TRBD1 or TRBD2 (5 bases each). This CDR3 has 13 amino acids. The V and J ends lost 4 bases and 3 bases respectively, with 9 bases between them. The germline V gene encodes CDR1 SGHRS and CDR2 YFSETQ.

This clonotype was seen ten or more times. The chain employs TRBV2 and TRBJ2-1, with 12 bases aligning to TRBD2. This CDR3 comprises 16 residues. V shed 5 bases and J 0 bases; nucleotides not matched to a gene: 2. Germline CDR1 is SNHLY and CDR2 is FYNNEI. CDR3 protein: CASSRLAGASYNEQFF. The CDR3 DNA is TGTGCCAGCAGTCGACTAGCGGGGGCCTCCTACAATGAGCAGTTCTTC.

This clonotype was counted a few times. The chain recombines TRBV7-9 with TRBJ1-5, with TRBD1 as a possible D gene (6 bases). This CDR3 region has 14 residues. Trimming stripped 5 bases from V and 4 bases from J, with 12 bases between. Germline-derived CDR1 and CDR2 are SEHNR and FQNEAQ (reference sequence). The CDR3 DNA reads as TGTGCCAGCAGCACTACAGGGAATAATCAGCCCCAGCATTTT. Amino acid sequence: CASSTTGNNQPQHF.

This clonotype occurred a few times. The J gene is TRBJ2-2, the V gene TRBV7-2, with unresolved D. Germline CDR1 SGHTA, CDR2 FQGNSA. The CDR3 length is 14 residues. V was cut by 1 base and J by 4 bases, with 7 bases left in between. CDR3: CASSLDISTGELFF. CDR3 coding DNA: TGTGCCAGCAGCTTAGACATCTCCACCGGGGAGCTGTTTTTT. Looking up the rest from reference TRBV7-2 and TRBJ2-2 gives the full variable domain: GAGVSQSPSNKVTEKGKDVELRCDPISGHTALYWYRQSLGQGLEFLIYFQGNSAPDKSGLPSDRFSAERTGGSVSTLTIQRTQQEDSAVYLCASSLDISTGELFFGEGSRLTVL.

The rearrangement links TRBV4-1 to TRBJ1-1, with 8 bases that match TRBD1. The ends lost 2 bases at V and 5 bases at J; junction bases unmatched: 7. The CDR3 has 15 amino acids. Germline assignment: CDR1 MGHRA and CDR2 YSYEKL. CDR3 nucleotides: TGCGCCAGCAGCCAAACCTGGACAGGGAAGACTGAAGCTTTCTTT. It yields the protein CASSQTWTGKTEAFF.

V is TRBV7-9 and J is TRBJ2-1, with 7 bases matching TRBD2. Germline V gene lookup returns CDR1 SEHNR and CDR2 FQNEAQ (reference sequence). The CDR3 totals 15 residues. The V gene end was trimmed by 6 bases and the J gene end by 4 bases; junction bases not matched to a gene: 9. The CDR3, as DNA: TGTGCCAGCAGTCCCGGGGTAGCGGGTTACAATGAGCAGTTCTTC. This sequence encodes CASSPGVAGYNEQFF.

The chain carries TRBV10-3 and TRBJ2-2, with 7 bases identical to TRBD1. CDR3 size: 14 residues. The germline gives CDR1 ENHRY, CDR2 SYGVKD. Losses at the gene ends were 3 bases for V and 4 bases for J; bases not matched to a gene: 2. CDR3 nucleotides: TGTGCCATCAGTGACAGGGGGACCACCGGGGAGCTGTTTTTT. Amino acids: CAISDRGTTGELFF.

The V call is TRBV11-2, the J call TRBJ2-7; 9 bases match TRBD1. With 5 bases clipped from V and 3 bases from J, the junction kept 5 bases outside the gene matches. CDR1 SGHAT and CDR2 FQNNGV come from the germline V gene. This CDR3 region has 14 residues. As DNA, the CDR3 is TGTGCCAGCAGCACTTCGACAGGGGGCTACGAGCAGTACTTC. This translates into CASSTSTGGYEQYF.

The DNA for the CDR3 is TGTGCCAGCAGTGACAGGACTAGCGGGAGGGCCGCCCAGTACTTC. Protein sequence: CASSDRTSGRAAQYF. The gene calls are TRBV2 and TRBJ2-5, with 15 nucleotides matching TRBD2. The germline V gene has CDR1 SNHLY and CDR2 FYNNEI. After removal of 3 bases from V and 9 bases from J, the junction contained 5 bases not matched to a gene. There are 15 residues in the CDR3.

Many counts were recorded for this clonotype. The chain links TRBV12-3 or TRBV12-4 to TRBJ2-1; 8 bases map to TRBD1. The CDR3 has 16 residues. V gave up 4 bases and J gave up 4 bases; unmatched junction bases: 9. Here the CDR3 reads CASSSSDRVLYNEQFF. The CDR3, as DNA: TGTGCCAGCAGTTCCTCGGACAGGGTGCTTTACAATGAGCAGTTCTTC.

This clonotype has a handful of counts. The rearrangement joins TRBV7-2 to TRBJ2-1; 8 positions match TRBD2. In germline, CDR1 is SGHTA, CDR2 FQGNSA. The CDR3 covers 16 residues. The ends lost 1 base at V and 9 bases at J; junction bases unmatched: 11. The CDR3 region has the DNA TGTGCCAGCAGCTTAGGAGGGGCGGGAGGACGCACTGAGCAGTTCTTC. This gives the protein CASSLGGAGGRTEQFF.

This clonotype has just a few counts. V usage is TRBV7-2 and J usage is TRBJ2-3; weak D call: TRBD1 (5 bases). Germline loops: CDR1 SGHTA, CDR2 FQGNSA. The CDR3 is 14 amino acids. V was clipped by 5 bases and J by 4 bases, with 13 bases between them. The CDR3 bases are TGTGCCAGCAGCACCCGAAGGGGCCCAGATACGCAGTATTTT. Encoded protein: CASSTRRGPDTQYF.

The V and J genes are TRBV7-6 and TRBJ2-3; 14 bases map to TRBD2. The CDR3 sequence is 17 residues long. CDR1 SGHVS and CDR2 FNYEAQ come from the germline V gene. Germline trimming cut 2 bases from V and 2 bases from J; bases unmatched to any gene: 3. CDR3 nucleotides: TGTGCCAGCAGCTTACGGGGACTAGCGGGAGCCACAGATACGCAGTATTTT. It is translated as CASSLRGLAGATDTQYF.

This clonotype was counted between two and nine times. The chain recombines TRBV5-1 with TRBJ2-5; no clear D. This CDR3 is built from 15 residues. CDR1 and CDR2 from the germline V gene are SGHRS and YFSETQ. With 0 bases removed from V and 5 bases from J, the gap between germline ends came to 14 bases. CDR3 nucleotide sequence: TGCGCCAGCAGCTTGGACACCCCAATAATGGAGACCCAGTACTTC. This encodes CASSLDTPIMETQYF.

The V call is TRBV10-3, the J call TRBJ1-1; the D gene is possibly TRBD1 (5 bases). CDR3 length equals 13 residues. Germline loops: CDR1 ENHRY, CDR2 SYGVKD. Deletions cut 0 bases from V and 5 bases from J, with 7 bases between. In DNA, the CDR3 is TGTGCCATCAGTGAGTCGGAGGGGACTGAAGCTTTCTTT. It codes for CAISESEGTEAFF.

This clonotype showed up just a few times. The V and J genes are TRBV25-1 and TRBJ1-1; no clear D. Germline V lookup: CDR1 MGHDK, CDR2 SYGVNS. This CDR3 is 11 amino acids long. V was cut by 10 bases and J by 5 bases, with 11 bases left in between. CDR3 DNA sequence: TGTGCCATCAATCCGGGGACTGAAGCTTTCTTT. Translated, it gives CAINPGTEAFF.

In this sample, this clonotype turned up a few times. This chain joins TRBV7-2 and TRBJ2-5, with 12 bases identical to TRBD2. Trimming removed 5 bases from V and 4 bases from J; junction bases left unmatched: 8. Germline loops: CDR1 SGHTA, CDR2 FQGNSA. The CDR3 runs to 16 residues. CDR3 coding DNA: TGTGCCAGCAGCCCAAGGACTAGCGGGACAGGAGAGACCCAGTACTTC. Translated, it gives CASSPRTSGTGETQYF.